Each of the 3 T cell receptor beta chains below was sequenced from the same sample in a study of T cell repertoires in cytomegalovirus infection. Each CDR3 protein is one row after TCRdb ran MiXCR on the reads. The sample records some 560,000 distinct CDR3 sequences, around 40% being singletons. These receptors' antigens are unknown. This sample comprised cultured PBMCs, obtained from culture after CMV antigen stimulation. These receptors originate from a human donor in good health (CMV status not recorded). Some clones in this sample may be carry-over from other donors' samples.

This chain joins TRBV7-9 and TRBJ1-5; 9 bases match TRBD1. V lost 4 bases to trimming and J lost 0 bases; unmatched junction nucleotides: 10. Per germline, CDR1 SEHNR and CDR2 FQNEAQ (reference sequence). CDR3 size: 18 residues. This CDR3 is CASSSPGQGLYSNQPQHF. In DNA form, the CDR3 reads TGTGCCAGCAGCTCTCCGGGACAGGGCCTTTATAGCAATCAGCCCCAGCATTTT.

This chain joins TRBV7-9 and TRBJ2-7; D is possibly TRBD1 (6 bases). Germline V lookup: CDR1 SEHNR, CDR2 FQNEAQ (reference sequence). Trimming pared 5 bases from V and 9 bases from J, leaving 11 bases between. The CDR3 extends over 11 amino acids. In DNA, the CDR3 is TGTGCCAGCAGCATAGGGACACCGCAGTACTTC. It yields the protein CASSIGTPQYF. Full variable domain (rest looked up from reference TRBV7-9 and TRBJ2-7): DTGVSQNPRHKITKRGQNVTFRCDPISEHNRLYWYRQTLGQGPEFLTYFQNEAQLEKSRLLSDRFSAERPKGSFSTLEIQRTEQGDSAMYLCASSIGTPQYFGPGTRLTVT.

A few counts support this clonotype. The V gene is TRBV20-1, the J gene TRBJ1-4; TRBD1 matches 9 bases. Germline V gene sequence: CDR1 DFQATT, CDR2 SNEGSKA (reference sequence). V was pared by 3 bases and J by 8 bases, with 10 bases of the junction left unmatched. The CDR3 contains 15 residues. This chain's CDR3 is CSASNPGTGKEKLFF. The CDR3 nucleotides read TGCAGTGCTAGCAATCCCGGGACAGGGAAGGAAAAACTGTTTTTT.